The next 18 T cell receptor beta chains were all read from a single sample in a study of blood T cell repertoires in COVID-19. The assay was immunoSEQ multiplex PCR, and TCRdb's table has in-frame clones only and misses some. The table shows approximately 93,000 clones, with 70% to 90% occurring only once. The sample consisted of peripheral blood. All receptors come from a man aged 50 to 60 with COVID-19, enrolled during active disease.

The genes are TRBV7-9 and TRBJ1-3; D unclear. Germline CDR1 reads SEHNR; CDR2 reads FQNEAQ (reference sequence). The CDR3 contains 15 residues. Trimming removed 1 base from V and 2 bases from J, with 9 bases in between. The CDR3, as DNA: TGTGCCAGCAGCTTAGACAACGTCGCTGGAAACACCATATATTTT. It codes for CASSLDNVAGNTIYF.

The CDR3 loop is CASSLAPWGYTF. CDR3 sequence (DNA): TGTGCCAGCAGCTTGGCTCCTTGGGGCTACACCTTC. This chain uses TRBV13 with TRBJ1-2; no reliable D call. This CDR3 spans 12 amino acids. Trimming took 3 bases from V and 8 from J, leaving 10 bases between them. The germline CDR1 and CDR2 sequences are PRHDT and FYEKMQ (reference sequence).

This rearrangement joins TRBV28 to TRBJ1-5; D might be TRBD1 (5 bases). The CDR3 totals 14 residues. The V gene's germline CDR1 is MDHEN and CDR2 SYDVKM. With 6 bases removed from V and 1 base from J, the gap between germline ends came to 10 bases. As DNA, the CDR3 is TGTGCCAGCAGCTCCGGGGGAAGCAATCAGCCCCAGCATTTT. Protein sequence: CASSSGGSNQPQHF.

The gene calls are TRBV11-3 and TRBJ2-1; TRBD1 is a possible D gene (5 bases). The CDR3 has 13 amino acids. Trimming took 3 bases from V and 5 from J, leaving 8 bases between them. Looked up from germline, CDR1 is SGHNT and CDR2 is YENEEA. In DNA form, the CDR3 reads TGTGCCAGCAGCTTTGACAGACACAATGAGCAGTTCTTC. This codes for CASSFDRHNEQFF.

This clone was recorded once. V gene TRBV5-1 combines with J gene TRBJ2-1; tentatively, D is TRBD1 (6 bases). CDR1 and CDR2 from the germline V gene are SGHRS and YFSETQ. The germline V and J ends were trimmed by 4 bases and 3 bases, with 14 bases remaining between them. The CDR3 length is 15 residues. CDR3 bases: TGCGCCAGCAGCACCGCAGGGGAAAACTACAATGAGCAGTTCTTC. It specifies CASSTAGENYNEQFF. Combining the CDR3 with reference TRBV5-1 and TRBJ2-1 gives the whole variable domain KAGVTQTPRYLIKTRGQQVTLSCSPISGHRSVSWYQQTPGQGLQFLFEYFSETQRNKGNFPGRFSGRQFSNSRSEMNVSTLELGDSALYLCASSTAGENYNEQFFGPGTRLTVL.

The V and J genes are TRBV4-2 and TRBJ2-2; TRBD1 matches at 8 bases. The V gene end was trimmed by 7 bases and the J gene end by 4 bases; junction bases not matched to a gene: 8. CDR1 is LGHNA and CDR2 is YNFKEQ in the germline V gene. This CDR3 is 15 amino acids long. CDR3 region: CASTAGGAGTGELFF. In DNA form, the CDR3 reads TGTGCCAGCACCGCAGGGGGCGCAGGCACCGGGGAGCTGTTTTTT.

This chain connects TRBV19 to TRBJ2-7; tentative D call: TRBD1 (5 bases). The CDR3 has 13 residues. Germline loops: CDR1 LNHDA, CDR2 SQIVND (reference sequence). With 5 bases removed from V and 7 bases from J, the gap between germline ends came to 15 bases. The CDR3 here is CASSGIGVGEQYF. CDR3 coding DNA: TGTGCCAGTAGTGGTATAGGGGTGGGGGAGCAGTACTTC.

V usage is TRBV19 and J usage is TRBJ1-1, with a weak D call TRBD1 (5 bases). V lost 5 bases and J 4 bases, leaving 23 bases between the germline ends. In germline, CDR1 is LNHDA, CDR2 SQIVND (reference sequence). The CDR3 has 17 amino acids. CDR3: CASSPVGNGPGGTEAFF. Written as DNA, the CDR3 is TGTGCCAGTAGTCCGGTTGGTAACGGTCCGGGGGGCACTGAAGCTTTCTTT.

This clone was seen just once. This sequence joins TRBV2 and TRBJ2-3; D unresolved. Germline values: CDR1 SNHLY, CDR2 FYNNEI. V was pared by 4 bases and J by 2 bases, with 13 bases between. CDR3 length equals 15 residues. In DNA form, the CDR3 reads TGTGCCAGCAGTGCATCATCGTTGGCCACAGATACGCAGTATTTT. Translated, it gives CASSASSLATDTQYF.

CDR3 residues: CASSLGGTISYEQYF. CDR3 coding DNA: TGTGCCAGCAGCTTGGGGGGGACTATTTCCTACGAGCAGTACTTC. This chain joins TRBV5-4 and TRBJ2-7, with 7 bases aligning to TRBD2. V trimming: 0 bases; J trimming: 1 base; junction bases outside the gene matches: 4. The CDR3 runs to 15 residues. Germline V gene sequence: CDR1 SGHNT, CDR2 YYREEE (reference sequence).

V is TRBV7-2 and J is TRBJ2-7; tentative D call: TRBD2 (5 bases). The V end lost 5 bases, the J end lost 0 bases, and 17 bases lay between the germline ends. The CDR3 totals 16 residues. Looked up from germline, CDR1 is SGHTA and CDR2 is FQGNSA. The CDR3 protein is CASSDYSHPSSYEQYF. The CDR3 bases are TGTGCCAGCAGCGACTACTCCCACCCGAGCTCCTACGAGCAGTACTTC. Full variable domain (missing parts from reference TRBV7-2 and TRBJ2-7): GAGVSQSPSNKVTEKGKDVELRCDPISGHTALYWYRQSLGQGLEFLIYFQGNSAPDKSGLPSDRFSAERTGGSVSTLTIQRTQQEDSAVYLCASSDYSHPSSYEQYFGPGTRLTVT.

This clone appeared once. The chain carries TRBV6-6 and TRBJ1-4; unclear D gene. Trimming shortened V by 0 bases and J by 8 bases, and 16 bases separated the two germline ends. The CDR3 is made up of 16 amino acids. Germline assignment: CDR1 MNHNY and CDR2 SVGAGI (reference sequence). CDR3 amino acids: CASSYSRSSGGEKLFF. The CDR3 DNA reads TGTGCCAGCAGTTACTCCAGGTCTTCAGGTGGAGAAAAACTGTTTTTT.

The chain is built from TRBV5-1 and TRBJ2-5, with D possibly TRBD2 on 5 matching bases. Trimming took off 0 bases at V and 3 bases at J, with 12 bases between the two ends. Germline assignment: CDR1 SGHRS and CDR2 YFSETQ. CDR3 length: 15 residues. The CDR3 is CASSLEGDSEETQYF. CDR3 DNA: TGCGCCAGCAGCTTGGAGGGAGATAGCGAAGAGACCCAGTACTTC. Combining the CDR3 with reference TRBV5-1 and TRBJ2-5 gives the whole variable domain KAGVTQTPRYLIKTRGQQVTLSCSPISGHRSVSWYQQTPGQGLQFLFEYFSETQRNKGNFPGRFSGRQFSNSRSEMNVSTLELGDSALYLCASSLEGDSEETQYFGPGTRLLVL.

The chain joins TRBV23-1 to TRBJ1-2, with D unresolved. TRBV23-1 qualifies as an ORF whose function is uncertain. This CDR3 spans 12 amino acids. V gave up 4 bases and J gave up 4 bases, with 7 bases separating them. The CDR3 coding sequence is TGCGCCAGCAGTCGGAGCGCCTATGGCTACACCTTC. It encodes CASSRSAYGYTF.

A single count supports this clone. The rearrangement links TRBV29-1 to TRBJ1-5, with no clear D. Trimming stripped 3 bases from V and 7 bases from J, with 13 bases between. Germline V gives CDR1 SQVTM, CDR2 ANQGSEA. The CDR3 has 13 residues. The CDR3 region is CSVETERFQPQHF. For the CDR3, the DNA is TGCAGCGTTGAGACCGAGAGGTTCCAGCCCCAGCATTTT.

The chain combines TRBV5-4 with TRBJ1-2; TRBD1 matches 12 bases. The germline V gene has CDR1 SGHNT and CDR2 YYREEE (reference sequence). Unmatched junction bases numbered 15, after V lost 2 bases and J lost 7 bases. The CDR3 totals 18 residues. The chain's CDR3 is CASSFFSGTGGALSGYTF. The CDR3 DNA follows: TGTGCCAGCAGCTTTTTTTCCGGGACAGGGGGCGCTCTCAGTGGCTACACCTTC. Combining the CDR3 with reference TRBV5-4 and TRBJ1-2 gives the whole variable domain ETGVTQSPTHLIKTRGQQVTLRCSSQSGHNTVSWYQQALGQGPQFIFQYYREEENGRGNFPPRFSGLQFPNYSSELNVNALELDDSALYLCASSFFSGTGGALSGYTFGSGTRLTVV.

CDR3 nucleotide sequence: TGTGCCAGCAGCGTAGGAGGGTCGGGGAATGAAAAACTGTTTTTT. This sequence encodes CASSVGGSGNEKLFF. The rearrangement uses TRBV9 and TRBJ1-4; D is undetermined. Germline V gene data show CDR1 as SGDLS and CDR2 as YYNGEE. This CDR3 contains 15 residues. Trimming took off 0 bases at V and 5 bases at J, with 11 bases between the two ends. Combining the CDR3 with reference TRBV9 and TRBJ1-4 gives the whole variable domain DSGVTQTPKHLITATGQRVTLRCSPRSGDLSVYWYQQSLDQGLQFLIQYYNGEERAKGNILERFSAQQFPDLHSELNLSSLELGDSALYFCASSVGGSGNEKLFFGSGTQLSVL.

The chain uses TRBV7-8 and TRBJ2-5, with 9 positions matching TRBD2. The CDR3 runs to 17 residues. Losses at the gene ends were 1 base for V and 5 bases for J; bases not matched to a gene: 11. CDR1 is SGHVS and CDR2 is FQNEAQ in the germline V gene. In nucleotides, the CDR3 is TGTGCCAGCAGCTTAGGGGTTGCGGGGGGGCCTTGGGAGACCCAGTACTTC. Translation: CASSLGVAGGPWETQYF.